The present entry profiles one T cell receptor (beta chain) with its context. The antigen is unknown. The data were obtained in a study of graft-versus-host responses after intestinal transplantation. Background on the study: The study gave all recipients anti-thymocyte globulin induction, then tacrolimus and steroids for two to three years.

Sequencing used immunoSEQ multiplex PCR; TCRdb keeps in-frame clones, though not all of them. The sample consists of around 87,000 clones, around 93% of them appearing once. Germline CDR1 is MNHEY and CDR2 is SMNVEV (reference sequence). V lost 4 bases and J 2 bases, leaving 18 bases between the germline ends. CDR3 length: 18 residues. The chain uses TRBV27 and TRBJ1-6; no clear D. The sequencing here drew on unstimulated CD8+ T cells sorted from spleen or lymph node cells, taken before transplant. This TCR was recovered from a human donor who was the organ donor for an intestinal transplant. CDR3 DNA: TGTGCCAGCAGTTCCGAGAGGTTGCTAGGAACCTATAATTCACCCCTCCACTTT. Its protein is CASSSERLLGTYNSPLHF.